These 12 T cell receptor beta chains were sequenced from one sample in a study of cytomegalovirus exposure and HLA in healthy donors. Produced via immunoSEQ multiplex PCR; TCRdb's table is partial and in-frame only. This table has approximately 170,000 clones, about 85% appearing once. Sequenced sample: PBMCs. The receptor set was obtained from a man younger than 35 in good health and CMV-seropositive.

The genes are TRBV4-1 and TRBJ1-2; TRBD1 agrees at 8 bases. V lost 4 bases and J lost 1; bases outside the gene matches: 2. This CDR3 contains 14 residues. Germline CDR1 is MGHRA and CDR2 is YSYEKL. CDR3 sequence: CASSPTGVNYGYTF. The CDR3 DNA follows: TGCGCCAGCAGCCCGACAGGGGTTAACTATGGCTACACCTTC.

This clone is a singleton in its sample. The chain combines TRBV11-2 with TRBJ1-2; a possible D gene is TRBD1 (6 bases). The germline V and J ends were trimmed by 3 bases and 3 bases, with 17 bases remaining between them. Per germline, CDR1 SGHAT and CDR2 FQNNGV. The CDR3 consists of 16 residues. CDR3 protein: CASSFALRGDDYGYTF. The CDR3 nucleotides read TGTGCCAGCAGCTTCGCCCTCAGGGGTGACGACTATGGCTACACCTTC. The full variable domain, in which reference TRBV11-2 and TRBJ1-2 provide the parts outside the CDR3, is EAGVAQSPRYKIIEKRQSVAFWCNPISGHATLYWYQQILGQGPKLLIQFQNNGVVDDSQLPKDRFSAERLKGVDSTLKIQPAKLEDSAVYLCASSFALRGDDYGYTFGSGTRLTVV.

V usage is TRBV6-5 and J usage is TRBJ1-1; 7 nucleotides align to TRBD1. The CDR3 is 16 amino acids. The germline V gene encodes CDR1 MNHEY and CDR2 SVGAGI. V lost 2 bases and J lost 3; bases outside the gene matches: 9. The CDR3 protein is CASSYRATGSDTEAFF. CDR3 sequence (DNA): TGTGCCAGCAGTTACAGAGCGACAGGGTCCGACACTGAAGCTTTCTTT.

J is TRBJ1-1 and V is TRBV6-6; possible D gene TRBD1, 5 bases. Germline V lookup: CDR1 MNHNY, CDR2 SVGAGI (reference sequence). Trimming removed 6 bases at V and 1 base at J, with 9 bases between. The CDR3 spans 13 residues. The CDR3 here is CASRTRENTEAFF. The CDR3, as DNA: TGTGCCAGCAGGACCAGGGAGAACACTGAAGCTTTCTTT.

The V gene is TRBV19, the J gene TRBJ1-1; 7 nucleotides match TRBD1. Germline V gene sequence: CDR1 LNHDA, CDR2 SQIVND (reference sequence). There are 15 residues in the CDR3. V gave up 6 bases and J gave up 1 base; unmatched junction bases: 8. CDR3 DNA sequence: TGTGCCAGTAGATTTCCCCGGGACAGGAACACTGAAGCTTTCTTT. Protein sequence: CASRFPRDRNTEAFF.

V usage is TRBV7-6 and J usage is TRBJ1-1; possible D gene TRBD1, 5 bases. Deletions cut 5 bases from V and 3 bases from J, with 13 bases between. CDR3 length: 14 amino acids. Germline V gene lookup returns CDR1 SGHVS and CDR2 FNYEAQ. CDR3 sequence (DNA): TGTGCCAGCAGCCTCGGGACGGGGGACACTGAAGCTTTCTTT. Translating it yields CASSLGTGDTEAFF.

The J gene is TRBJ2-2, the V gene TRBV6-6; TRBD1 matches at 8 bases. This CDR3 has 15 residues. Germline lookup yields CDR1 MNHNY and CDR2 SVGAGI (reference sequence). With V trimmed by 5 bases and J by 6 bases, 8 bases remained unmatched. CDR3 sequence reads: CASSASGQVAGELFF. DNA of the CDR3: TGTGCCAGCAGTGCCTCGGGACAGGTGGCCGGGGAGCTGTTTTTT.

The chain is built from TRBV28 and TRBJ1-2; no firm D call. V lost 5 bases and J 7 bases, leaving 20 bases between the germline ends. The V gene's germline CDR1 is MDHEN and CDR2 SYDVKM. There are 15 residues in the CDR3. For the CDR3, the DNA is TGTGCCAGCAGTCCCGCAGGTCGGCAGGTTTCTGGCTACACCTTC. Translated: CASSPAGRQVSGYTF.

This chain links TRBV2 with TRBJ1-1, with 7 bases that match TRBD1. The CDR3 extends over 16 amino acids. The V segment lost 5 bases and the J segment 3 bases; nucleotides outside the gene matches: 12. Germline V gives CDR1 SNHLY, CDR2 FYNNEI. CDR3 sequence reads: CASSKYRGVGDTEAFF. As DNA, the CDR3 is TGTGCCAGCAGTAAATACAGGGGAGTGGGGGACACTGAAGCTTTCTTT.

The rearrangement joins TRBV6-6 to TRBJ2-7; D gene uncertain. CDR3 length: 14 amino acids. The germline V and J ends were trimmed by 5 bases and 5 bases, with 16 bases remaining between them. Looked up from germline, CDR1 is MNHNY and CDR2 is SVGAGI (reference sequence). The CDR3 loop reads CASSLDTPAHEQYF. Written as DNA, the CDR3 is TGTGCCAGCAGTCTCGACACACCTGCCCACGAGCAGTACTTC.

This clone was detected only a few times. The CDR3 DNA reads as TGTGCCAGCAGTTTCCGGGACAGGGTCGCAGATACGCAGTATTTT. Residues: CASSFRDRVADTQYF. The chain employs TRBV2 and TRBJ2-3; 9 positions match TRBD1. V dropped 5 bases and J dropped 4; count of bases not matched to a gene: 7. The CDR3 is 15 amino acids. CDR1 SNHLY and CDR2 FYNNEI come from the germline V gene. The full variable domain, in which reference TRBV2 and TRBJ2-3 provide the parts outside the CDR3, is EPEVTQTPSHQVTQMGQEVILRCVPISNHLYFYWYRQILGQKVEFLVSFYNNEISEKSEIFDDQFSVERPDGSNFTLKIRSTKLEDSAMYFCASSFRDRVADTQYFGPGTRLTVL.

This clone was found once. V usage is TRBV28 and J usage is TRBJ1-5; D gene unclear. The CDR3 runs to 16 residues. With 3 bases removed from V and 3 bases from J, the gap between germline ends came to 15 bases. The germline gives CDR1 MDHEN, CDR2 SYDVKM. CDR3 residues: CASSFRKRGPNQPQHF. The CDR3 DNA is TGTGCCAGCAGTTTTCGGAAGAGAGGCCCCAATCAGCCCCAGCATTTT.